The 29 T cell receptor beta chains in this list originate from one sample, sequenced in a study of shared clonotypes between healthy human individuals. The method was immunoSEQ multiplex PCR; TCRdb's version includes in-frame clones alone and lacks a portion of them. Of approximately 1,500,000 clones listed, 95% to 99% are singletons. Sequencing used naive CD4+ T cells sorted from blood. The subset: CD45RA+ positively selected. The origin of the receptors is a man between 25 and 39 years old in good health.

This chain links TRBV5-1 with TRBJ1-1; the D is unclear. The CDR3 extends over 12 amino acids. Germline values: CDR1 SGHRS, CDR2 YFSETQ. Trimming took off 6 bases at V and 1 base at J, with 7 bases between the two ends. The CDR3 here is CASKETNTEAFF. CDR3 DNA sequence: TGCGCCAGCAAGGAGACGAACACTGAAGCTTTCTTT.

This clone was recorded only once. The sample contains more than one DNA sequence encoding this CDR3. V is TRBV5-4 and J is TRBJ2-3, with D unclear. From germline, CDR1 is SGHNT and CDR2 YYREEE (reference sequence). Trimming shortened V by 0 bases and J by 3 bases, and 5 bases separated the two germline ends. The CDR3 totals 13 residues. In DNA, the CDR3 is TGTGCCAGCAGCTTGGAAAGGACAGATACGCAGTATTTT. Translating it yields CASSLERTDTQYF.

This clone came up once. The rearrangement joins TRBV10-3 to TRBJ2-5, with 9 bases identical to TRBD2. The length of the CDR3 is 15 residues. The germline V gene encodes CDR1 ENHRY and CDR2 SYGVKD. Trimming removed 7 bases from V and 1 base from J; junction bases left unmatched: 7. CDR3 protein: CAITKAGGLQETQYF. CDR3 DNA: TGTGCCATCACCAAAGCGGGAGGCCTCCAAGAGACCCAGTACTTC.

This clone was seen only once. The rearrangement uses TRBV19 and TRBJ1-5; no clear D. Germline V gives CDR1 LNHDA, CDR2 SQIVND (reference sequence). The V and J ends lost 2 bases and 3 bases respectively, with 8 bases between them. The CDR3 runs to 14 residues. The DNA of the CDR3 is TGTGCCAGTAGTATATCAGTAGCCAATCAGCCCCAGCATTTT. Its protein product is CASSISVANQPQHF.

The chain employs TRBV18 and TRBJ2-5; TRBD1 aligns across 10 bases. The CDR3 is 16 amino acids. V shed 3 bases and J 4 bases; nucleotides not matched to a gene: 8. In germline, CDR1 is KGHSH, CDR2 LQKENI. This chain's CDR3 is CASSPSGQGFPETQYF. DNA of the CDR3: TGTGCCAGCTCACCGTCGGGACAGGGGTTTCCAGAGACCCAGTACTTC.

The chain recombines TRBV5-4 with TRBJ1-1; the D is unclear. Germline CDR1 and CDR2: SGHNT and YYREEE (reference sequence). V lost 7 bases, J lost 7 bases, and 17 bases lay in between. The CDR3 consists of 13 residues. CDR3 region: CASHAWVPHEAFF. CDR3 nucleotide sequence: TGTGCCAGCCACGCATGGGTACCTCATGAAGCTTTCTTT.

The chain employs TRBV5-1 and TRBJ2-1; the match to TRBD1 covers 7 bases. The CDR3 loop spans 18 amino acids. Trimming removed 0 bases from V and 0 bases from J; junction bases left unmatched: 9. From germline, CDR1 is SGHRS and CDR2 YFSETQ. In DNA, the CDR3 is TGCGCCAGCAGCTTGGTGTTGTACGGGGACAGCTCCTACAATGAGCAGTTCTTC. This encodes CASSLVLYGDSSYNEQFF.

The V and J genes are TRBV28 and TRBJ1-1, with D possibly being TRBD1 (5 bases). Germline CDR1 MDHEN, CDR2 SYDVKM. The CDR3 is made up of 11 amino acids. V lost 5 bases and J lost 6, with 7 bases in between. CDR3 residues: CASSVGPEAFF. CDR3 DNA: TGTGCCAGCAGTGTGGGACCTGAAGCTTTCTTT.

This rearrangement joins TRBV25-1 to TRBJ2-6; D possibly corresponds to TRBD2 (5 bases). This CDR3 is 18 amino acids long. Trimming shortened V by 7 bases and J by 2 bases, and 21 bases separated the two germline ends. The germline V gene encodes CDR1 MGHDK and CDR2 SYGVNS. The CDR3 sequence: CASTPVGVETAGANVLTF. The CDR3 DNA is TGTGCCAGCACCCCCGTCGGGGTTGAGACTGCTGGGGCCAACGTCCTGACTTTC. Full variable domain (remainder filled in from reference TRBV25-1 and TRBJ2-6): EADIYQTPRYLVIGTGKKITLECSQTMGHDKMYWYQQDPGMELHLIHYSYGVNSTEKGDLSSESTVSRIRTEHFPLTLESARPSHTSQYLCASTPVGVETAGANVLTFGAGSRLTVL.

The V and J genes are TRBV6-6 and TRBJ1-2; the match to TRBD1 covers 8 bases. With V trimmed by 6 bases and J by 5 bases, 8 bases remained unmatched. Per germline, CDR1 MNHNY and CDR2 SVGAGI (reference sequence). The CDR3 is 14 amino acids. The CDR3 loop is CASRAGRQGYGYTF. In DNA form, the CDR3 reads TGTGCCAGCAGGGCCGGGAGACAGGGGTATGGCTACACCTTC.

The genes are TRBV7-3 and TRBJ2-1; D perhaps matches TRBD2 (6 bases). The CDR3 covers 16 residues. V shed 4 bases and J shed 1 base, with 14 bases lying between them. Looked up from germline, CDR1 is SGHTA and CDR2 is FQGTGA. CDR3 bases: TGTGCCAGCAGCTCTACGGGACTGGGGTCCTACAATGAGCAGTTCTTC. It specifies CASSSTGLGSYNEQFF.

The chain has TRBV10-3 and TRBJ1-1; 8 bases are a match to TRBD1. Germline trimming cut 2 bases from V and 11 bases from J; bases unmatched to any gene: 10. Germline assignment: CDR1 ENHRY and CDR2 SYGVKD. This CDR3 comprises 14 residues. The CDR3 DNA follows: TGTGCCATCAGTGAGGGGAAATCGCACAGGGGGGCTTTCTTT. The encoded protein is CAISEGKSHRGAFF.

The V and J genes are TRBV6-5 and TRBJ2-7, with 7 nucleotides matching TRBD2. Trimming took 2 bases from V and 0 from J; bases not matched to a gene: 4. The CDR3 has 15 residues. Germline assignment: CDR1 MNHEY and CDR2 SVGAGI. The chain's CDR3 is CASSYAGESSYEQYF. In DNA form, the CDR3 reads TGTGCCAGCAGTTACGCGGGGGAGAGCTCCTACGAGCAGTACTTC.

In this sample, this clone turned up once. This chain links TRBV5-1 with TRBJ2-7; D is unresolved. V shed 2 bases and J shed 2 bases, with 14 bases lying between them. The CDR3 is 15 amino acids. Per germline, CDR1 SGHRS and CDR2 YFSETQ. CDR3 sequence reads: CASSFLPDGTYEQYF. The CDR3 bases are TGCGCCAGCAGCTTTCTTCCCGACGGTACCTACGAGCAGTACTTC. Filled out from reference TRBV5-1 and TRBJ2-7, the complete variable domain reads KAGVTQTPRYLIKTRGQQVTLSCSPISGHRSVSWYQQTPGQGLQFLFEYFSETQRNKGNFPGRFSGRQFSNSRSEMNVSTLELGDSALYLCASSFLPDGTYEQYFGPGTRLTVT.

The rearrangement links TRBV27 to TRBJ1-2; D gene uncertain. The germline V gene has CDR1 MNHEY and CDR2 SMNVEV (reference sequence). The CDR3 totals 13 residues. V was cut by 0 bases and J by 4 bases, with 6 bases left in between. CDR3 sequence: CASSLSNSYGYTF. The CDR3 nucleotides are TGTGCCAGCAGTTTATCCAACAGCTATGGCTACACCTTC.

This clone appeared once. V is TRBV6-5 and J is TRBJ2-7, with 7 bases aligning to TRBD1. Germline loops: CDR1 MNHEY, CDR2 SVGAGI. The CDR3 extends over 14 amino acids. J gave up 1 base and V 6 bases, and 6 bases lay outside the gene matches. The CDR3 protein is CASSDRDRSYEQYF. CDR3 nucleotide sequence: TGTGCCAGCAGCGACCGGGACAGATCCTACGAGCAGTACTTC.

The chain employs TRBV18 and TRBJ2-3, with D hard to call. V lost 3 bases to trimming and J lost 4 bases, with 5 bases between them. Germline V lookup: CDR1 KGHSH, CDR2 LQKENI. This CDR3 region has 12 residues. In nucleotides, the CDR3 is TGTGCCAGCTCACCCGACTCAGATACGCAGTATTTT. Its translation: CASSPDSDTQYF.

In the case of this clone: The identical CDR3 is also encoded by other nucleotide sequences in the sample. This chain connects TRBV18 to TRBJ2-5; D not resolved. V lost 6 bases and J 0 bases, leaving 8 bases between the germline ends. The germline gives CDR1 KGHSH, CDR2 LQKENI. The CDR3 has 13 residues. CDR3 bases: TGTGCCAGCTCGCCCTCAGACCAAGAGACCCAGTACTTC. Encoded protein: CASSPSDQETQYF.

The chain has TRBV6-1 and TRBJ2-7; D is unresolved. The CDR3 is 14 residues long. Germline V gene lookup returns CDR1 MNHNS and CDR2 SASEGT. V was trimmed by 3 bases and J by 2 bases, leaving 11 bases between them. Here the CDR3 reads CASSDRPKTYEQYF. CDR3 in DNA: TGTGCCAGCAGTGACCGTCCAAAAACCTACGAGCAGTACTTC.

The rearrangement links TRBV2 to TRBJ2-3; 8 nucleotides line up with TRBD1. Germline CDR1 SNHLY, CDR2 FYNNEI. The CDR3 extends over 15 amino acids. V shed 5 bases, J shed 6 bases, and the junction held 10 bases outside the gene matches. CDR3 protein: CASSPRDRSTDTQYF. DNA of the CDR3: TGTGCCAGCAGTCCTCGGGACAGGTCCACGGATACGCAGTATTTT.

CDR3 coding DNA: TGTGCCAGCAGTGAAGCGAACACCGGGGAGCTGTTTTTT. This gives the protein CASSEANTGELFF. The chain uses TRBV2 and TRBJ2-2, with D unresolved. The germline V gene has CDR1 SNHLY and CDR2 FYNNEI. CDR3 length: 13 residues. V was trimmed by 0 bases and J by 1 base, leaving 0 bases between them.

The chain employs TRBV27 and TRBJ2-6, with a weak D call TRBD1 (5 bases). This CDR3 spans 16 amino acids. The V end was cut by 4 bases, the J end by 2 bases, with 12 bases between. The germline gives CDR1 MNHEY, CDR2 SMNVEV (reference sequence). This CDR3 is CASSSSRGPGANVLTF. CDR3 sequence (DNA): TGTGCCAGCAGTTCATCTAGGGGCCCTGGGGCCAACGTCCTGACTTTC. Variable domain in full (rest from reference TRBV27 and TRBJ2-6): EAQVTQNPRYLITVTGKKLTVTCSQNMNHEYMSWYRQDPGLGLRQIYYSMNVEVTDKGDVPEGYKVSRKEKRNFPLILESPSPNQTSLYFCASSSSRGPGANVLTFGAGSRLTVL.

The chain uses TRBV5-1 and TRBJ2-3; 14 bases are a match to TRBD2. Germline CDR1 and CDR2: SGHRS and YFSETQ. The CDR3 runs to 19 residues. V shed 0 bases and J 0 bases; nucleotides not matched to a gene: 6. CDR3 sequence: CASSLEVGLAGGSTDTQYF. Written as DNA, the CDR3 is TGCGCCAGCAGCTTGGAAGTTGGACTAGCGGGAGGTAGCACAGATACGCAGTATTTT.

The rearrangement uses TRBV6-1 and TRBJ2-3; a possible D gene is TRBD2 (5 bases). The germline V and J ends were trimmed by 5 bases and 4 bases, with 13 bases remaining between them. The germline CDR1 and CDR2 sequences are MNHNS and SASEGT. The CDR3 runs 14 residues. In DNA, the CDR3 is TGTGCCAGCAGTCCGCTGGGAGTGGCAGATACGCAGTATTTT. It specifies CASSPLGVADTQYF.

On this clone: This specimen includes other DNA sequences encoding the same CDR3. The rearrangement uses TRBV18 and TRBJ1-2; no firm D call. The germline V gene has CDR1 KGHSH and CDR2 LQKENI. The length of the CDR3 is 13 residues. The V gene lost 1 base and the J gene lost 2 bases, with 5 bases spanning the gap. As DNA, the CDR3 is TGTGCCAGCTCACCACAGCAGAACTATGGCTACACCTTC. Amino acid sequence: CASSPQQNYGYTF.

Concerning this clone: The same CDR3 arises from other DNA sequences in this sample as well. The chain is built from TRBV6-6 and TRBJ2-5; D not certain. This CDR3 is 12 amino acids long. The germline gives CDR1 MNHNY, CDR2 SVGAGI (reference sequence). Deletions cut 2 bases from V and 3 bases from J, with 4 bases between. CDR3 in amino acids: CASSYGKETQYF. The CDR3 DNA reads as TGTGCCAGCAGTTACGGAAAAGAGACCCAGTACTTC.

CDR3 protein: CASTPILREAFF. DNA for the CDR3: TGTGCCAGCACACCGATCCTACGTGAAGCTTTCTTT. The chain couples TRBV2 to TRBJ1-1; D is unclear. Looked up from germline, CDR1 is SNHLY and CDR2 is FYNNEI. Trimming shortened V by 7 bases and J by 7 bases, and 13 bases separated the two germline ends. This CDR3 has 12 residues.

The chain couples TRBV21-1 to TRBJ1-5. TRBV21-1 is an annotated pseudogene. This CDR3 comprises 17 residues. The CDR3 sequence is CASSKVFNPGMNQPQHF. As DNA, the CDR3 is TGTGCCAGCAGCAAAGTTTTTAACCCGGGGATGAATCAGCCCCAGCATTTT.

The genes are TRBV28 and TRBJ2-6; D ambiguous. This CDR3 contains 16 residues. Looked up from germline, CDR1 is MDHEN and CDR2 is SYDVKM. Trimming stripped 5 bases from V and 3 bases from J, with 14 bases between. The CDR3 region has the DNA TGTGCCAGCAGTGCCTCGGCGCCCGGTGGGGCCAACGTCCTGACTTTC. It translates to CASSASAPGGANVLTF.